Listed below are T cell receptor beta chains from one sample, sequenced in a study of cytomegalovirus exposure and HLA in healthy donors. Only in-frame clones appear in the TCRdb table, and some are missing; sequencing was by immunoSEQ multiplex PCR. The sample includes 70,000 to 95,000 clones, 75% to 85% seen only once; the top ten take around 2%. The sequencing input was PBMCs. The origin of the receptors is a man aged 18-30 years in good health and CMV-seronegative. Each CDR3 is given without its conserved first and last residue. Fields, in order: V gene, D gene, CDR3 protein. A D gene is named only where the DNA matches it firmly.

TRBV5-1	TRBD2	ASSPGTSLLVDEQF
TRBV7-3	TRBD1	ASSPDRVDLYGYT
TRBV7-8	TRBD1	ASSVTGGTSGNTIY
TRBV29-1	NA	SVMEGTFAKNIQY
TRBV5-1	NA	ASSTTGDTQY
TRBV11-2	NA	ASSLALTDTQY
TRBV7-3	TRBD1	ASSSQGAEADTQY
TRBV2	NA	ASSVTYEQY
TRBV5-1	NA	ASSSYRSIRETQY
TRBV14	TRBD1	ASSQDRTGGSYEQY
TRBV27	TRBD1	ASSLYASDREETQY
TRBV2	NA	ANRAGRKTEAF
TRBV12-5	TRBD2	ASGLVSVAGAPYNEQF
TRBV10-1	NA	ASSDPKFTAANGYT
TRBV19	NA	ASSKDPGGGYT
TRBV4-2	TRBD1	ASSPSQGEEPYNSPLH
TRBV10-3	NA	AISESLQGFYEQY
TRBV29-1	NA	SARGGRGTDTQY
TRBV27	NA	ASSLHYGEMLYEQY
TRBV13	TRBD2	ASSPPGGGLTDTQY
TRBV11-2	TRBD1	ASSSLWDRTNYGYT
TRBV7-9	TRBD2	ASSLLAGDVTDTQY
TRBV9	NA	ASSLGNRVNEQY
TRBV6-5	TRBD1	ASSYSGTENEKLF
TRBV27	NA	ASSLVAGANVLT
TRBV7-9	NA	ASSLGGAMNTEAF
TRBV7-8	TRBD1	ASSARDRGVPETQY
TRBV7-6	TRBD2	ASSSGLAEASYEQY
TRBV4-1	NA	ASSQVQGGNQPQH
TRBV6-1	NA	ASSEAVTASSTGYT
TRBV7-2	NA	ASGPQKRDSPLH
TRBV7-6	NA	ASSLVPGRGADTQY
TRBV6-5	NA	ASSYSSLGYDIQY
TRBV5-1	NA	ASSLGSTGSGNTIY